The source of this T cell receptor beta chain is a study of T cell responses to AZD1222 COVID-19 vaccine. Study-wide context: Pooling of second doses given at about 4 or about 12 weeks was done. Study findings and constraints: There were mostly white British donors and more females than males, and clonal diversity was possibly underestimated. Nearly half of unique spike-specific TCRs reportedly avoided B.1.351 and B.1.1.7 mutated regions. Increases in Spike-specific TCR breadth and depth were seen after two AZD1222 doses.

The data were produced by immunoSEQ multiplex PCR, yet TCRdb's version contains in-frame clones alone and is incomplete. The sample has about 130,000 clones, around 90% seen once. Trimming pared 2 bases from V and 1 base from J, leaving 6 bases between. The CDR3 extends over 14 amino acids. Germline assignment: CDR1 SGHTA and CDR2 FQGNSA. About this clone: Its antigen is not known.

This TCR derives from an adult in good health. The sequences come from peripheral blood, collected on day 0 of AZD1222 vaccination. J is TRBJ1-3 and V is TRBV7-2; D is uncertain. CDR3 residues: CASSLLRSGNTIYF. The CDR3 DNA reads TGTGCCAGCAGCTTACTAAGGTCTGGAAACACCATATATTTT.